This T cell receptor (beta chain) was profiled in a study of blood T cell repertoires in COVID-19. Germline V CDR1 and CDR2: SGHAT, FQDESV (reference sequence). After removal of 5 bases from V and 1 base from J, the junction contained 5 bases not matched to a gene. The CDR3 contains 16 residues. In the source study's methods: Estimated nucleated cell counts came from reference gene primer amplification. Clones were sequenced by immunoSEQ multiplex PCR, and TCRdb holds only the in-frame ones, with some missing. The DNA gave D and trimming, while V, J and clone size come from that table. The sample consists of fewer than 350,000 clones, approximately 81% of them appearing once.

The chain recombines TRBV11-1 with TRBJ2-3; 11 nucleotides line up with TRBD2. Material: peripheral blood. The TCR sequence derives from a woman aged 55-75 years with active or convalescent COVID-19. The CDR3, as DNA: TGTGCCAGCAGCCATCCGACTAGCGGGGGCACAGATACGCAGTATTTT. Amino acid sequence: CASSHPTSGGTDTQYF. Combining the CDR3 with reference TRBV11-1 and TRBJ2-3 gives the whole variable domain EAEVAQSPRYKITEKSQAVAFWCDPISGHATLYWYRQILGQGPELLVQFQDESVVDDSQLPKDRFSAERLKGVDSTLKIQPAELGDSAMYLCASSHPTSGGTDTQYFGPGTRLTVL.